The T cell receptor beta chain described here comes from a study of tumor and adjacent non-tumor tissue in lung cancer. About the research overall: The patients, around 9 men and 5 women, were about 30 to 76 with stage I to III disease. About 4.2 million productive TCRbeta reads were obtained per sample on average.

The V end lost 3 bases, the J end lost 1 base, and 3 bases lay between the germline ends. CDR1 is MNHEY, CDR2 SMNVEV, per germline (reference sequence). CDR3 size: 13 residues. Three rounds of nested PCR, following a modified ARM-PCR protocol, produced the TCRbeta library. TCRdb re-called the multiplex PCR reads through MiXCR, storing one row per CDR3 protein. This sample has tens of thousands of distinct CDR3 sequences, with about 55% found just once. This sample's RNA came from whole unsorted tissue. More than 3 cm separated this lung sample from the edge of the tumor. Study conclusions and caveats: Normal lung showed higher cumulative top 100 clone frequency than tumor.

Points on this clonotype: What it recognizes is unknown.

This receptor was taken from a man aged 65 to 79 with non-small cell lung cancer. The sample was distant non-tumor lung tissue. The gene calls are TRBV27 and TRBJ2-2; D uncertain. CDR3 sequence: CASSFWNTGELFF. As DNA, the CDR3 is TGTGCCAGCAGTTTTTGGAACACCGGGGAGCTGTTTTTT.